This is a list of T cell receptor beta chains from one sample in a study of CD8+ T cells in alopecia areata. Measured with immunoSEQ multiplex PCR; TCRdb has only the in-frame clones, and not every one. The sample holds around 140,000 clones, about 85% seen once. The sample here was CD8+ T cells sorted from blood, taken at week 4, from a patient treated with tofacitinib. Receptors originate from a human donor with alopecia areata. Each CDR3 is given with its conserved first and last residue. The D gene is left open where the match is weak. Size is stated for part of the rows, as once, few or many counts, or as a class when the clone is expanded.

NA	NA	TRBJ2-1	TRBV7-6	TGTGCCAGCAGCTCGGACGGTAGCTCCTACAATGAGCAGTTCTTC	CASSSDGSSYNEQFF
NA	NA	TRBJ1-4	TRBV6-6	TGTGCCAGCAGGGAGGGGGAAAAACTGTTTTTT	CASREGEKLFF
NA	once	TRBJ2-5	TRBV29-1	TGCAGCGTTGTATTAGAGACCCAGTACTTC	CSVVLETQYF
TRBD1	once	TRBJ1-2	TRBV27	TGTGCCAGCAGTCTCCGTACAGGGGATGATGGCTACACCTTC	CASSLRTGDDGYTF
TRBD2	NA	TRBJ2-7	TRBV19	TGTGCCAGTAGCGCCGGGACTAGCGTCTACGAGCAGTACTTC	CASSAGTSVYEQYF
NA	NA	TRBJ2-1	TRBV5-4	TGTGCCAGCAGCATGGGTTTCCAGGACAATGAGCAGTTCTTC	CASSMGFQDNEQFF
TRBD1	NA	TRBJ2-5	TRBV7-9	TGTGCCAGCATCCCCCTGACAGGGGAAGAGACCCAGTACTTC	CASIPLTGEETQYF
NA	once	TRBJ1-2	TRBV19	TGTGCCAGTAGTATGGTTGACAGGACTTTCAACTATGGCTACACCTTC	CASSMVDRTFNYGYTF
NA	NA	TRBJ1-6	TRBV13	TGTGCCAGCAGCTTTAGCACGGCAAATTCACCCCTCCACTTT	CASSFSTANSPLHF
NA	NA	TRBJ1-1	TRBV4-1	TGCGCCAGCAGCCAACTGAACACTGAAGCTTTCTTT	CASSQLNTEAFF
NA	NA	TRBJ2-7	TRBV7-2	TGTGCCAGCAGCTTAGCGTTAAGCGGTTCCTACGAGCAGTACTTC	CASSLALSGSYEQYF
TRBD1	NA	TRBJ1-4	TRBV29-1	TGCAGCGTATTGACAGGGAATACTGAAAAACTGTTTTTT	CSVLTGNTEKLFF
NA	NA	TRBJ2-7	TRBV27	TGTGCCAGCAGTCCCTCTTACGGGAACTACGAGCAGTACTTC	CASSPSYGNYEQYF